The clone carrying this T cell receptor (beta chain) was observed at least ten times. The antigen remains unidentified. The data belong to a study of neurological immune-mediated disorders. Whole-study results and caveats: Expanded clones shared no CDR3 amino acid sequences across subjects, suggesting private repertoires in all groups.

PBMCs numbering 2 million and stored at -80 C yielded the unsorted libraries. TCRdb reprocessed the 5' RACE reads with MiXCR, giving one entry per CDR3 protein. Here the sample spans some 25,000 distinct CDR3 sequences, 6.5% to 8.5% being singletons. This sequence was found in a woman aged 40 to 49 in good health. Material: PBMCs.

Here the CDR3 reads CSASGRTGVDTQYF. In nucleotides, the CDR3 is TGCAGTGCTAGCGGGAGGACGGGGGTAGATACGCAGTATTTT. The gene calls are TRBV20-1 and TRBJ2-3; 7 positions match TRBD2. The CDR3 contains 14 residues. The J segment lost 5 bases and the V segment lost 3 bases, leaving 8 bases of the junction unmatched. The germline V gene encodes CDR1 DFQATT and CDR2 SNEGSKA (reference sequence).